This TCR beta chain was captured in a study of blood T cell repertoires in COVID-19. About the study: COVID-19 samples collected from the United States, Italy and Spain covered acute and convalescent phases. Sources were T cells, B-cell-depleted T cells, or PBMCs; the material itself was cDNA or gDNA.

Original data processing: Amplification of reference gene primers provided the estimated nucleated cell counts. The table came from immunoSEQ multiplex PCR; TCRdb's copy has only in-frame clones and leaves some out. The V and J calls and clone size were taken over from that table, and D and trimming were inferred from the DNA. The sample carries about 120,000 clones, about 84% recorded once. V was trimmed by 7 bases and J by 7 bases, leaving 14 bases between them. The CDR3 loop spans 13 amino acids. Per the germline V gene, CDR1 is SEHNR and CDR2 is FQNEAQ (reference sequence). This clone was detected a few times.

This TCR came from a man in his 60s with acute or convalescent COVID-19. V is TRBV7-9 and J is TRBJ2-1; no definite D call. Sample: peripheral blood. This chain's CDR3 is CASIQLPANEQFF. CDR3 coding DNA: TGTGCCAGCATTCAACTTCCCGCAAATGAGCAGTTCTTC.